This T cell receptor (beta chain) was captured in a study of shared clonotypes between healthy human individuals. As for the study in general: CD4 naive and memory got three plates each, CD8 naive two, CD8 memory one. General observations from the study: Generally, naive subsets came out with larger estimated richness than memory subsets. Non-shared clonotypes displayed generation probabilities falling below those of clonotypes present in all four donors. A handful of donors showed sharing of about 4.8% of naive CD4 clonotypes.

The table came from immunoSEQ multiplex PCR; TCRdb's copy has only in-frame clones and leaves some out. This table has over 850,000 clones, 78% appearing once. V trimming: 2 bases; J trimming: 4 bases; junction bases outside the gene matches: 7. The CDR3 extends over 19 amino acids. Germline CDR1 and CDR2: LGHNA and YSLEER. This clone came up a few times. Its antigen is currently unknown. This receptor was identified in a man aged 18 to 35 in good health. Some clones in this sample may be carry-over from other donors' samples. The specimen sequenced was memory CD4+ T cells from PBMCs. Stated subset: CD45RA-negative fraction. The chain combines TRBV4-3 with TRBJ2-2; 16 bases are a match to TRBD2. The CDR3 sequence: CASSQPTGLAGGVTGELFF. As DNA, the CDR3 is TGCGCCAGCAGCCAACCGACGGGACTAGCGGGAGGGGTCACCGGGGAGCTGTTTTTT.